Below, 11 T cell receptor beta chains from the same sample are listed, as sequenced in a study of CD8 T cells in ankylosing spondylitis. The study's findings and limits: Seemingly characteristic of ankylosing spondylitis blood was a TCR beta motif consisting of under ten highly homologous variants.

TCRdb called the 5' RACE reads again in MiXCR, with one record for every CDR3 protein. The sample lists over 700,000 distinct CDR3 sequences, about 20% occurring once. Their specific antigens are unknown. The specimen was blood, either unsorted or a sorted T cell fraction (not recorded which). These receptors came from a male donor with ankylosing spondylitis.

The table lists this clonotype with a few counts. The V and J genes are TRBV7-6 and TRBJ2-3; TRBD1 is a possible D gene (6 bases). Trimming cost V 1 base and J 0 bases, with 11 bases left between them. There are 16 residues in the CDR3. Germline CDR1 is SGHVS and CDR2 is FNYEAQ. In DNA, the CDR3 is TGTGCCAGCAGCTTAGGGACAGCCTCTAGCACAGATACGCAGTATTTT. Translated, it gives CASSLGTASSTDTQYF.

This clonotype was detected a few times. The CDR3 sequence: CASTVGGGEQFF. CDR3 nucleotides: TGTGCCAGCACCGTCGGGGGCGGAGAGCAGTTCTTC. The chain carries TRBV6-5 and TRBJ2-1; either TRBD1 or TRBD2 may supply D (6 bases each). Germline loops: CDR1 MNHEY, CDR2 SVGAGI. Trimming took 7 bases from V and 10 from J, leaving 14 bases between them. This CDR3 contains 12 residues.

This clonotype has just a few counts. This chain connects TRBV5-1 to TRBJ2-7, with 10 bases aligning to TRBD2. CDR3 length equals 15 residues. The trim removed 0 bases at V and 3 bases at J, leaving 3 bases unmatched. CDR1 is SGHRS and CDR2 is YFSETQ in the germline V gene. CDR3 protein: CASSLGRTSGYEQYF. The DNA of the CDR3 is TGCGCCAGCAGCTTGGGAAGGACTAGCGGCTACGAGCAGTACTTC.

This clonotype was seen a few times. The CDR3 loop is CSVEAPGQGTGGTYNEQFF. CDR3 in DNA: TGCAGCGTTGAAGCGCCGGGACAGGGGACGGGAGGGACCTACAATGAGCAGTTCTTC. The genes are TRBV29-1 and TRBJ2-1, with 10 bases that match TRBD1. Germline lookup yields CDR1 SQVTM and CDR2 ANQGSEA. The CDR3 is 19 amino acids. Trimming took 1 base from V and 2 from J; bases not matched to a gene: 14.

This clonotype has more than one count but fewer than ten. The CDR3 protein is CASSYSRANEQFF. The CDR3 region has the DNA TGTGCCAGCAGTTACTCGAGAGCCAATGAGCAGTTCTTC. The chain employs TRBV6-2 or TRBV6-3 and TRBJ2-1; no definite D call. The V end lost 0 bases, the J end lost 6 bases, and 6 bases lay between the germline ends. The CDR3 is made up of 13 amino acids. Germline CDR1 MNHEY, CDR2 SVGEGT.

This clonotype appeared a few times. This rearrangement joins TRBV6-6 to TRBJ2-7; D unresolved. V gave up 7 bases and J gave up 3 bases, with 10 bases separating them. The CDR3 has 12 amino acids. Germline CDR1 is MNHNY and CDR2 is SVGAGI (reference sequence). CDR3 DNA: TGTGCCAGCATTTCGGCAGACTACGAGCAGTACTTC. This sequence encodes CASISADYEQYF.

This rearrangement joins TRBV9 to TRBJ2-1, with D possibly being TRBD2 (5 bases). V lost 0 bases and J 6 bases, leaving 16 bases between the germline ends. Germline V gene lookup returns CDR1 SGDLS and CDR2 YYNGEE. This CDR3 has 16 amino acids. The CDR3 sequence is CASSVGSSRAINEQFF. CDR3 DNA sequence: TGTGCCAGCAGCGTAGGGTCTAGCCGGGCCATCAATGAGCAGTTCTTC.

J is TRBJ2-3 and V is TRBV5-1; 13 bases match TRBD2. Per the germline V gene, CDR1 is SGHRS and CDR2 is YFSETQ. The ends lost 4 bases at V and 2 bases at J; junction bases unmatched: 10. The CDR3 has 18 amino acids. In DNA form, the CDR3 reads TGCGCCAGCAGCCCAACCTGGACTAGCGGGGGAACCACAGATACGCAGTATTTT. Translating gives CASSPTWTSGGTTDTQYF.

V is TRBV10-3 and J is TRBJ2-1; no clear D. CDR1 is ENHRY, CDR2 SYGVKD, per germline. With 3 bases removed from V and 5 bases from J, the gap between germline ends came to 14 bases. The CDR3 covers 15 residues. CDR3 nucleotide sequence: TGTGCCATCAGTGACGCCAGGAAGATGGACAATGAGCAGTTCTTC. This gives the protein CAISDARKMDNEQFF.

CDR3 bases: TGTGCCAGCAGTTTACGACCCAACGCTGAAGCTTTCTTT. This encodes CASSLRPNAEAFF. This chain links TRBV12-3 or TRBV12-4 with TRBJ1-1; the D is unclear. Trimming left V 2 bases short and J 6 bases short, with 10 bases between. This CDR3 has 13 amino acids.

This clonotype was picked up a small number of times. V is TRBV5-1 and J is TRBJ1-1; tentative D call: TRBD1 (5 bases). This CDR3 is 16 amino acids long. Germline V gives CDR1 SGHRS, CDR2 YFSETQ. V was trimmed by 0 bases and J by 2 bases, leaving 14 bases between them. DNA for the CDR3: TGCGCCAGCAGCTTGGGCCGGACAACGATTAACACTGAAGCTTTCTTT. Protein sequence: CASSLGRTTINTEAFF.